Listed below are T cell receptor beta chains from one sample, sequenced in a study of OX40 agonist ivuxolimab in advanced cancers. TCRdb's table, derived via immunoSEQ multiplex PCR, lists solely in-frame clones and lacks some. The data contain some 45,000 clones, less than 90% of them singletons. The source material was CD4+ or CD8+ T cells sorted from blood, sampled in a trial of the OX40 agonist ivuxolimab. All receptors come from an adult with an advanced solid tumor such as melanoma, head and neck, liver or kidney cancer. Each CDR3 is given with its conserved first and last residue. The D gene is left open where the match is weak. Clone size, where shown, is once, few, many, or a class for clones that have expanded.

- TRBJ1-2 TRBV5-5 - TGTGCCAGCAGCCCGCGGACAGACAACTATGGCTACACCTTC CASSPRTDNYGYTF
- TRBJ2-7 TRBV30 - TGTGCCTGGAGTGGTTTCGATGGTGGGAGGCAGTACTTC CAWSGFDGGRQYF
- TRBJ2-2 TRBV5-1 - TGCGCCAGCAGCCTAAAAATCGGAGGACGGGCCGGGGAGCTGTTTTTT CASSLKIGGRAGELFF
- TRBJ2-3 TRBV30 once TGTGCCTGGGAGGGCCGGGCCGATACGCAGTATTTT CAWEGRADTQYF
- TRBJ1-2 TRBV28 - TGTGCCAGCAGCCCCGCCCATATAGCTAACTATGGCTACACCTTC CASSPAHIANYGYTF
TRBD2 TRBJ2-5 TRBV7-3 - TGTGCCAGCAGCTTAATTGGTAGCGGGAGTCCCGAGACCCAGTACTTC CASSLIGSGSPETQYF
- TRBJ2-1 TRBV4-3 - TGCGCCAGCAGCCAAGAGGGGCGATCCTACAATGAGCAGTTCTTC CASSQEGRSYNEQFF
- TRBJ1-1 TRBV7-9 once TGTGCCAGCAGCTTTTTGGGCTTTTCAGGGACGAACACTGAAGCTTTCTTT CASSFLGFSGTNTEAFF
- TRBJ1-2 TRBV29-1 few TGCAGCGTTGAGAGGGATCCCTATGGCTACACCTTC CSVERDPYGYTF
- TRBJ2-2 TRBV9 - TGTGCCAGCAGCGCCCGACAGGTGTCCGGGGAGCTGTTTTTT CASSARQVSGELFF
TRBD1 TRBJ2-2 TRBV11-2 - TGTGCCAGCAGCTTTGGGACAGGAAGCCTTCATGGCACCGGGGAGCTGTTTTTT CASSFGTGSLHGTGELFF
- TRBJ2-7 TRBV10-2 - TGCGCCAGCAGGTCCCTGCTCTACGAGCAGTACTTC CASRSLLYEQYF
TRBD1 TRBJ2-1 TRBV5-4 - TGTGCCAGCTCCCTCGAAGGGGACAGGAATGAGCAGTTCTTC CASSLEGDRNEQFF
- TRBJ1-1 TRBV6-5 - TGTGCCAGCAGTTCCTCACCGGGACCGAACACTGAAGCTTTCTTT CASSSSPGPNTEAFF
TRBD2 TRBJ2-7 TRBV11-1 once TGTGCCAGCAGCTTAGGAGTCGGGAGGACCTCCTACGAGCAGTACTTC CASSLGVGRTSYEQYF
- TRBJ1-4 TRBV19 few TGTGCCAGTAGTATTCTGTCCGGCAACAATGAAAAACTGTTTTTT CASSILSGNNEKLFF
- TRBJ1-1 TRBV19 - TGTGCCAGTAGATGGAGGGAAAGGGGGAACACTGAAGCTTTCTTT CASRWRERGNTEAFF
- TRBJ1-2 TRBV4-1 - TGCGCCAGCAGCCAAGCCCACACGGACCTCTATGGCTACACCTTC CASSQAHTDLYGYTF
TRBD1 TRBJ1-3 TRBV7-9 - TGTGCCAGCAGCCTAGGGGGCGGCAGGGGGAGCTCTGGAAACACCATATATTTT CASSLGGGRGSSGNTIYF
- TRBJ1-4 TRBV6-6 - TGTGCCAGCAGTTCCCACTCAACTAATGAAAAACTGTTTTTT CASSSHSTNEKLFF
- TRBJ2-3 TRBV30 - TGTGCCTGGACCCGGGGGACCCACGCGGATACGCAGTATTTT CAWTRGTHADTQYF
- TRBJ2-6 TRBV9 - TGTGCCAGCGGGGATCCTGGGGCCAACGTCCTGACTTTC CASGDPGANVLTF
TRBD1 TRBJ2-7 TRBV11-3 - TGTGCCAGCAGCCGGACAGGGTCTAATGCTGGGCAGTACTTC CASSRTGSNAGQYF
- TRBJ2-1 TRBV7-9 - TGTGCCAGCAGCTTGGACAGAGCCTCCGCGCAGTTCTTC CASSLDRASAQFF
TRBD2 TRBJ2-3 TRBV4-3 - TGCGCCAGCAGCCAAGATTGGACTAGCGGGAGGACCTCCCTCACAGATACGCAGTATTTT CASSQDWTSGRTSLTDTQYF
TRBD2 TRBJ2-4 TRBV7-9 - TGTGCCAGCAGCAGTAGCGGGAGTTACAAAAACATTCAGTACTTC CASSSSGSYKNIQYF
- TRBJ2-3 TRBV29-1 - TGCAGCGTGAGGCGGACCCCTACTAGCACAGATACGCAGTATTTT CSVRRTPTSTDTQYF
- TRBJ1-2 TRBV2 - TGTGCCAGCAGGATCGACAGAAACTATGGCTACACCTTC CASRIDRNYGYTF
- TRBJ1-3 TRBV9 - TGTGCCAGCACGGGCGGAGTCTCTGGAAACACCATATATTTT CASTGGVSGNTIYF
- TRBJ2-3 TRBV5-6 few TGTGCCAGCAGCTTGGGGGCGCACACAGATACGCAGTATTTT CASSLGAHTDTQYF
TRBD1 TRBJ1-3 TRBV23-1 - TGCGCCAGCAGTTTTGGGTTCCGGGACAGGAGACGAAGGGTCTCTGGAAACACCATATATTTT CASSFGFRDRRRRVSGNTIYF
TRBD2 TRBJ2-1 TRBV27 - TGTGCCAGCAGTCCCCTGGGATTTAGCGGGGGGGGGAATGAGCAGTTCTTC CASSPLGFSGGGNEQFF
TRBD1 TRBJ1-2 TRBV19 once TGTGCCAGTAGTAACCGGCAGGGGGCCATCTATGGCTACACCTTC CASSNRQGAIYGYTF
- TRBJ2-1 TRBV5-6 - TGTGCCAGCAGCTTGGCTGGCGTCGTTAGCTCCTACAATGAGCAGTTCTTC CASSLAGVVSSYNEQFF
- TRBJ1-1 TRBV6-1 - TGTGCCAGCAGTCCAGGACCTATGAACACTGAAGCTTTCTTT CASSPGPMNTEAFF
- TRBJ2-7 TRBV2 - TGTGCCAGCAGTGTGTACACATACTCCTACGAGCAGTACTTC CASSVYTYSYEQYF
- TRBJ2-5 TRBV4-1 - TGCGCCAGCAGCCAAGATCCAAACCAAGAGACCCAGTACTTC CASSQDPNQETQYF
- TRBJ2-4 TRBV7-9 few TGTGCCAGCAGCTTACAGGGGAACATTCAGTACTTC CASSLQGNIQYF
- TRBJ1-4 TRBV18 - TGTGCCAGCTCAGGACAGCGAGGAGGAGGGGAAAAACTGTTTTTT CASSGQRGGGEKLFF
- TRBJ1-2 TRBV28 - TGTGCCAGCAGTTTTTCTGGCCTTGGCTACACCTTC CASSFSGLGYTF
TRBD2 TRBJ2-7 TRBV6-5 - TGTGCCAGCAGTTACTTGGCTAGCGGGTCCCGCGAGCAGTACTTC CASSYLASGSREQYF